The 24 T cell receptor beta chains below all came from one sample that was sequenced in a study of OX40 agonist ivuxolimab in advanced cancers. Assay used: immunoSEQ multiplex PCR; TCRdb lists only in-frame clones, some missing. The sample lists more than 50,000 clones; 86% were seen once. The sample was CD4+ or CD8+ T cells sorted from blood, taken in a trial of the OX40 agonist ivuxolimab. The receptors originated from an adult with an advanced solid tumor such as melanoma, head and neck, liver or kidney cancer.

This clone was seen just once. The chain has TRBV27 and TRBJ1-6; no clear D gene. This CDR3 has 17 residues. CDR1 MNHEY and CDR2 SMNVEV come from the germline V gene (reference sequence). Between the trimmed V and J ends, which lost 0 bases and 5 bases, there was a span of 14 bases. CDR3 in amino acids: CASSLSGLNGDNSPLHF. DNA of the CDR3: TGTGCCAGCAGTTTATCGGGTCTGAACGGAGATAATTCACCCCTCCACTTT.

V and J are TRBV7-3 and TRBJ1-1; the D gene is possibly TRBD1 (5 bases). CDR3 size: 13 residues. Germline V gene sequence: CDR1 SGHTA, CDR2 FQGTGA. V was shortened by 1 base and J by 3 bases, with 6 bases between the two germline ends. CDR3 protein: CASSLRGDTEAFF. Here the CDR3 DNA reads TGTGCCAGCAGCTTAAGGGGGGACACTGAAGCTTTCTTT.

The chain recombines TRBV6-1 with TRBJ2-5, with D perhaps TRBD1 (8 bases). The CDR3 length is 15 residues. The germline V gene has CDR1 MNHNS and CDR2 SASEGT. The V and J ends lost 6 bases and 5 bases respectively, with 19 bases between them. CDR3 region: CASRNRGGILETQYF. In DNA, the CDR3 is TGTGCCAGCAGGAACAGGGGGGGCATTTTGGAGACCCAGTACTTC.

The chain carries TRBV18 and TRBJ2-5; 11 bases align to TRBD2. J was trimmed by 3 bases and V by 6 bases; bases with no gene match: 6. Germline V gene lookup returns CDR1 KGHSH and CDR2 LQKENI. The CDR3 has 15 amino acids. CDR3: CASSRLAGTKETQYF. CDR3 nucleotides: TGTGCCAGCTCCAGACTAGCGGGGACTAAAGAGACCCAGTACTTC.

The chain recombines TRBV5-1 with TRBJ2-7; D may be TRBD1 or TRBD2 (5 bases each). This CDR3 is 15 amino acids long. V lost 2 bases and J lost 0, with 12 bases in between. Germline V gene sequence: CDR1 SGHRS, CDR2 YFSETQ. Here the CDR3 DNA reads TGCGCCAGCAGCTTTGGGACCACCACCTCCTACGAGCAGTACTTC. It is translated as CASSFGTTTSYEQYF.

This clone was counted a few times. This rearrangement joins TRBV5-5 to TRBJ1-6; D unclear. The CDR3 is 13 amino acids. The germline V gene has CDR1 SGHKS and CDR2 YYEKEE (reference sequence). V was pared by 1 base and J by 9 bases, with 8 bases between. This CDR3 is CASSLLSGSPLHF. CDR3 DNA sequence: TGTGCCAGCAGCTTGTTGTCTGGTTCACCCCTCCACTTT.

J is TRBJ2-2 and V is TRBV18, with 8 bases aligning to TRBD1. CDR1 KGHSH and CDR2 LQKENI come from the germline V gene. V dropped 1 base and J dropped 7; count of bases not matched to a gene: 8. CDR3 size: 16 residues. CDR3 loop: CASSPRAQGASGELFF. The CDR3 DNA reads as TGTGCCAGCTCACCACGAGCTCAGGGGGCAAGCGGGGAGCTGTTTTTT.

V is TRBV6-5 and J is TRBJ1-6; D is possibly TRBD1 (5 bases). Germline CDR1 MNHEY, CDR2 SVGAGI. Deletions cut 0 bases from V and 14 bases from J, with 17 bases between. CDR3 length: 15 amino acids. CDR3 residues: CASSYSTLREGTLHF. The CDR3 nucleotides read TGTGCCAGCAGTTACTCCACCCTCAGGGAAGGCACCCTCCACTTT.

The rearrangement links TRBV18 to TRBJ2-5; D is perhaps TRBD1 or TRBD2 (6 bases each). The germline V and J ends were trimmed by 4 bases and 5 bases, with 17 bases remaining between them. The CDR3 is made up of 15 amino acids. CDR1 and CDR2 (germline): KGHSH, LQKENI. The CDR3 reads CASSLTGAEGETQYF. DNA for the CDR3: TGTGCCAGCTCACTTACGGGGGCCGAGGGGGAGACCCAGTACTTC.

The chain employs TRBV15 and TRBJ2-4; either TRBD1 or TRBD2 may fit D (5 bases each). V dropped 1 base and J dropped 3 bases, with 19 bases sitting between them. Looked up from germline, CDR1 is LNHNV and CDR2 is YYDKDF (reference sequence). CDR3 length: 18 residues. Here the CDR3 reads CATSRALDLSRGKNIQYF. Written as DNA, the CDR3 is TGTGCCACCAGCAGAGCTTTGGACCTCTCGAGGGGCAAAAACATTCAGTACTTC. Full variable domain (outside the CDR3, taken from reference TRBV15 and TRBJ2-4): DAMVIQNPRYQVTQFGKPVTLSCSQTLNHNVMYWYQQKSSQAPKLLFHYYDKDFNNEADTPDNFQSRRPNTSFCFLDIRSPGLGDTAMYLCATSRALDLSRGKNIQYFGAGTRLSVL.

The chain is built from TRBV28 and TRBJ1-2; a weak D match, TRBD1 (5 bases). Between the trimmed V and J ends, which lost 4 bases and 2 bases, there was a span of 14 bases. The CDR3 extends over 15 amino acids. Germline V lookup: CDR1 MDHEN, CDR2 SYDVKM. The CDR3 DNA reads as TGTGCCAGCAGTTCCTTTTTGGGGACGAACTATGGCTACACCTTC. Amino acid sequence: CASSSFLGTNYGYTF.

This chain uses TRBV4-1 with TRBJ1-5; no reliable D call. The CDR3 extends over 14 amino acids. V was shortened by 1 base and J by 1 base, with 5 bases between the two germline ends. Germline V gene sequence: CDR1 MGHRA, CDR2 YSYEKL. CDR3: CASSQASSNQPQHF. CDR3 in DNA: TGCGCCAGCAGCCAAGCCAGCAGCAATCAGCCCCAGCATTTT.

The rearrangement joins TRBV6-4 to TRBJ1-5, with D unresolved. This CDR3 is 15 amino acids long. CDR1 is MRHNA and CDR2 is SNTAGT in the germline V gene. Deletions cut 5 bases from V and 0 bases from J, with 11 bases between. CDR3 amino acids: CASSPDGYSNQPQHF. The CDR3 bases are TGTGCCAGCAGTCCGGACGGATATAGCAATCAGCCCCAGCATTTT.

This clone was seen more than once but under ten times. This chain links TRBV6-6 with TRBJ1-2; 8 bases line up with TRBD1. V lost 4 bases, J lost 3 bases, and 4 bases stayed unmatched. CDR1 MNHNY and CDR2 SVGAGI come from the germline V gene (reference sequence). The CDR3 is made up of 14 amino acids. The CDR3 sequence: CASSSTGAHYGYTF. CDR3 DNA sequence: TGTGCCAGCAGTTCGACAGGGGCCCACTATGGCTACACCTTC.

The rearrangement uses TRBV4-2 and TRBJ2-5, with 9 bases aligning to TRBD1. V dropped 3 bases and J dropped 6; count of bases not matched to a gene: 8. Per germline, CDR1 LGHNA and CDR2 YNFKEQ. The CDR3 is 15 residues long. DNA of the CDR3: TGTGCCAGCAGCCAGGAAACAGGGGGCGGGAAGACCCAGTACTTC. Translation: CASSQETGGGKTQYF.

CDR3: CASSEGGAGRYGYTF. CDR3 bases: TGTGCCAGCAGTGAAGGGGGGGCGGGCCGCTACGGCTACACCTTC. This rearrangement joins TRBV25-1 to TRBJ1-2; weak D call: TRBD1 (6 bases). The CDR3 totals 15 residues. V lost 2 bases and J lost 8, with 18 bases in between. Germline values: CDR1 MGHDK, CDR2 SYGVNS.

V and J are TRBV19 and TRBJ2-2; 9 nucleotides agree with TRBD2. This CDR3 contains 17 residues. V lost 5 bases to trimming and J lost 7 bases; unmatched junction nucleotides: 14. From germline, CDR1 is LNHDA and CDR2 SQIVND (reference sequence). CDR3 bases: TGTGCCAGTAGTGAAAGCGCGGGGGGGCTAATTGGCGGGGAGCTGTTTTTT. Its protein is CASSESAGGLIGGELFF.

This rearrangement joins TRBV7-2 to TRBJ2-3; 7 positions match TRBD2. Germline CDR1 is SGHTA and CDR2 is FQGNSA. V lost 3 bases, J lost 7 bases, and 1 base stayed unmatched. The CDR3 totals 12 residues. CDR3 loop: CASSFGTNTQYF. The DNA for the CDR3 is TGTGCCAGCAGCTTCGGGACTAATACGCAGTATTTT.

The chain uses TRBV2 and TRBJ1-6, with TRBD1 matching 7 bases. Germline V gene sequence: CDR1 SNHLY, CDR2 FYNNEI. V shed 7 bases and J 4 bases; nucleotides not matched to a gene: 7. The CDR3 has 15 amino acids. In DNA form, the CDR3 reads TGTGCCAGCACCCAAGGGACAGTATATAATTCACCCCTCCACTTT. Residues: CASTQGTVYNSPLHF. The full variable domain, rest sourced from reference TRBV2 and TRBJ1-6, is EPEVTQTPSHQVTQMGQEVILRCVPISNHLYFYWYRQILGQKVEFLVSFYNNEISEKSEIFDDQFSVERPDGSNFTLKIRSTKLEDSAMYFCASTQGTVYNSPLHFGNGTRLTVT.

This clone turned up a few times. The J gene is TRBJ2-3, the V gene TRBV7-2; a weak D match, TRBD1 (5 bases). CDR1 is SGHTA and CDR2 is FQGNSA in the germline V gene. Trimming shortened V by 4 bases and J by 0 bases, and 8 bases separated the two germline ends. This CDR3 region has 14 residues. This CDR3 reads CASSWGGSTDTQYF. Here the CDR3 DNA reads TGTGCCAGCAGCTGGGGCGGTAGCACAGATACGCAGTATTTT.

This clone was recorded once. J is TRBJ2-5 and V is TRBV5-1; 9 bases fit TRBD1. V lost 0 bases and J lost 5; bases outside the gene matches: 5. Germline CDR1 and CDR2: SGHRS and YFSETQ. CDR3 length equals 15 residues. CDR3: CASSLGTGEVETQYF. The DNA of the CDR3 is TGCGCCAGCAGCTTGGGGACAGGGGAGGTGGAGACCCAGTACTTC.

The sample holds one count of this clone. This chain joins TRBV23-1 and TRBJ1-3; maybe TRBD1 (5 bases). TRBV23-1 is reported as an ORF; its role is uncertain. CDR3 size: 14 residues. V was shortened by 5 bases and J by 5 bases, with 13 bases between the two germline ends. Written as DNA, the CDR3 is TGCGCCAGCAGTAACTGGGGGGGAAGAAACACCATATATTTT. It specifies CASSNWGGRNTIYF.

The V call is TRBV5-6, the J call TRBJ2-7, with 12 bases identical to TRBD1. This CDR3 region has 16 residues. Germline lookup yields CDR1 SGHDT and CDR2 YYEEEE. V dropped 1 base and J dropped 8; count of bases not matched to a gene: 10. This chain's CDR3 is CASSLFRPGQGAKQYF. In nucleotides, the CDR3 is TGTGCCAGCAGCTTGTTCCGACCGGGACAGGGGGCGAAGCAGTACTTC.

This chain links TRBV18 with TRBJ2-3; a weak D match, TRBD2 (6 bases). Trimming stripped 3 bases from V and 3 bases from J, with 19 bases between. The length of the CDR3 is 17 residues. The V gene's germline CDR1 is KGHSH and CDR2 LQKENI. CDR3 bases: TGTGCCAGCTCACCCGGGCAGGTGGGGGGAGAGACAGATACGCAGTATTTT. Protein product: CASSPGQVGGETDTQYF.